This TCR beta chain emerged from a study of shared clonotypes between healthy human individuals. The V gene end was trimmed by 5 bases and the J gene end by 3 bases; junction bases not matched to a gene: 16. The CDR3 is made up of 19 amino acids. Germline V gene lookup returns CDR1 SEHNR and CDR2 FQNEAQ (reference sequence). This clone was seen only once. Its antigen is unknown. General study findings and limits: Across subsets, estimated richness was generally greater for naive than for memory populations. Non-shared clonotypes had lower generation probabilities than clonotypes shared by all four sorted-subset donors.

Assay: immunoSEQ multiplex PCR; the TCRdb copy retains only in-frame clones and omits some. The table has about 1 million clones, about 75% seen once. There were only Caucasian adults among the donors, and all lived in Nashville, Tennessee. J is TRBJ2-6 and V is TRBV7-9; 7 bases agree with TRBD1. The material sequenced was memory CD4+ T cells sorted from blood. Sample subset: CD45RA-negative fraction. The source of this sequence is a man aged 18 to 29 in good health. CDR3 DNA: TGTGCCAGCAGCGCTAGACAGGGTCGGAATCTTTTTGGGGCCAACGTCCTGACTTTC. Its translation is CASSARQGRNLFGANVLTF.